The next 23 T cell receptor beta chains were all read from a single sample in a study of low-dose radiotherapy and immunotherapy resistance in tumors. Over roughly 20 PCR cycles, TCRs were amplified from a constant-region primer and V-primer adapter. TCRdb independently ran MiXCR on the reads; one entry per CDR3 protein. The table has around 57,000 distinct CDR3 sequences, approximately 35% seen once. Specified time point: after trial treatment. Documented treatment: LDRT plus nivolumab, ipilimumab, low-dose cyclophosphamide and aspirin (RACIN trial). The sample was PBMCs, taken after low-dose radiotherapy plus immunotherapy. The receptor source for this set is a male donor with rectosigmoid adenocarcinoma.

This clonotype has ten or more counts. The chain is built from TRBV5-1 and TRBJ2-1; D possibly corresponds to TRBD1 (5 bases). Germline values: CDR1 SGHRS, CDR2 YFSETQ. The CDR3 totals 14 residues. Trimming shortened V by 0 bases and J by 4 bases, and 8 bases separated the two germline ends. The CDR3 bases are TGCGCCAGCAGCTTGGAACAGGTTTACAATGAGCAGTTCTTC. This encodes CASSLEQVYNEQFF.

The CDR3 DNA sequence: TGCAGTGCTAGCAGGGGGACTAGCGGGGGAACCTACAATGAGCAGTTCTTC. It translates to CSASRGTSGGTYNEQFF. V gene TRBV20-1 combines with J gene TRBJ2-1, with TRBD2 identical over 14 bases. This CDR3 has 17 amino acids. The germline V gene has CDR1 DFQATT and CDR2 SNEGSKA (reference sequence). The V and J ends lost 3 bases and 2 bases, in that order; junction bases with no gene match: 6.

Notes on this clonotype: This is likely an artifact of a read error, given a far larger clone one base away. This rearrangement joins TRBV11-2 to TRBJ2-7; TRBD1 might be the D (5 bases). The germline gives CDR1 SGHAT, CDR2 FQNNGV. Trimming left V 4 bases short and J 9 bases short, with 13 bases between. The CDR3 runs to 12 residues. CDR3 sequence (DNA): TGTGCCAGCAGCTCCCAGGCGCAGGGGCAGTACTTC. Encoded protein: CASSSQAQGQYF. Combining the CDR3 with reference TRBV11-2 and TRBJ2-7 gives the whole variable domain EAGVAQSPRYKIIEKRQSVAFWCNPISGHATLYWYQQILGQGPKLLIQFQNNGVVDDSQLPKDRFSAERLKGVDSTLKIQPAKLEDSAVYLCASSSQAQGQYFGPGTRLTVT.

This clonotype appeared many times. The CDR3 bases are TGTGCCAGCAGCCGGGACAGGGAGAATTCACCCCTCCACTTT. Protein sequence: CASSRDRENSPLHF. The chain carries TRBV5-4 and TRBJ1-6; 9 bases agree with TRBD1. V trimming: 4 bases; J trimming: 7 bases; junction bases outside the gene matches: 3. Germline V gene lookup returns CDR1 SGHNT and CDR2 YYREEE (reference sequence). The length of the CDR3 is 14 residues.

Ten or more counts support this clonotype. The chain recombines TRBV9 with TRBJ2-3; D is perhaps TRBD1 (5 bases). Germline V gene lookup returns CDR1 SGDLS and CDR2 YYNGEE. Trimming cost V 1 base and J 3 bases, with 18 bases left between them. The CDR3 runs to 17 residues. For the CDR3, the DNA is TGTGCCAGCAGCGTAAACCCCAGGGTCGGTAAAACAGATACGCAGTATTTT. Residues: CASSVNPRVGKTDTQYF.

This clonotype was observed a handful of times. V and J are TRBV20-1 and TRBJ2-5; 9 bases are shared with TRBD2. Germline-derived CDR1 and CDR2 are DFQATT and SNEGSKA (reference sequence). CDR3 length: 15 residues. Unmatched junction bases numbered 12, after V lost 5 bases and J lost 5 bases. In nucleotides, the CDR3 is TGCAGTGCTGATAGGGCGGGGGGGCCGGGGGAGACCCAGTACTTC. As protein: CSADRAGGPGETQYF.

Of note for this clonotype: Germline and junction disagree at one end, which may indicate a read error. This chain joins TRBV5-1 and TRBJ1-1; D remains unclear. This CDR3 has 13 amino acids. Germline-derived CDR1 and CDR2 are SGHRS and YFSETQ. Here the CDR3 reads CASSLEGNPEAFF. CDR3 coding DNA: TGCGCCAGCAGCTTGGAAGGGAACCCTGAAGCTTTCTTT.

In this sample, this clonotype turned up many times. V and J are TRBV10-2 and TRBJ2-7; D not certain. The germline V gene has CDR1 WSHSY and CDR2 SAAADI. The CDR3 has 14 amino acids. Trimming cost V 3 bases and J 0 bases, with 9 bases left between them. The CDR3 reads CASSEDGSSYEQYF. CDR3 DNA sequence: TGCGCCAGCAGTGAAGACGGCAGCTCCTACGAGCAGTACTTC.

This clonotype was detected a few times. CDR3 nucleotide sequence: TGCAGCGTCAGACCCGGGACTAGCGGGAGCACCCACGAGCAGTACTTC. Translating gives CSVRPGTSGSTHEQYF. This rearrangement joins TRBV29-1 to TRBJ2-7, with 14 nucleotides matching TRBD2. The J segment lost 5 bases and the V segment lost 6 bases, leaving 12 bases of the junction unmatched. The germline CDR1 and CDR2 sequences are SQVTM and ANQGSEA. This CDR3 has 16 amino acids.

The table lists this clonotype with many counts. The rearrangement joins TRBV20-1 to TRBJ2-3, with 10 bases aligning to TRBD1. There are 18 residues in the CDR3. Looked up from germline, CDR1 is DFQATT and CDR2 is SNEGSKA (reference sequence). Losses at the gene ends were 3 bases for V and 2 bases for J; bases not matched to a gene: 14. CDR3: CSARAGTGANRFTDTQYF. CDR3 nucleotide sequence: TGCAGTGCTAGGGCCGGGACAGGGGCTAATAGGTTCACAGATACGCAGTATTTT.

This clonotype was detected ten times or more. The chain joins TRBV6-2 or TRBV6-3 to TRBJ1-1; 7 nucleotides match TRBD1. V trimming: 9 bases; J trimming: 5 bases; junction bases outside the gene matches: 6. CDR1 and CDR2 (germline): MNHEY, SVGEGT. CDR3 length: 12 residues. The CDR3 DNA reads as TGTGCCAGTAGACAGGGAGGGACTGAAGCTTTCTTT. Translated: CASRQGGTEAFF.

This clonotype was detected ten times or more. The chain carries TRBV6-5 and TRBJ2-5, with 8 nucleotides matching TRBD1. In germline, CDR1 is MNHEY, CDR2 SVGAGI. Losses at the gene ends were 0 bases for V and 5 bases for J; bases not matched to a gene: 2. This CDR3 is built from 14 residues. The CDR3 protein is CASSYSGDRETQYF. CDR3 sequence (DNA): TGTGCCAGCAGTTACTCGGGGGACAGGGAGACCCAGTACTTC.

The CDR3: CASSQGLAGRETQYF. CDR3 sequence (DNA): TGTGCCAGCAGCCAAGGACTAGCGGGAAGAGAGACCCAGTACTTC. The chain is built from TRBV14 and TRBJ2-5; 11 nucleotides agree with TRBD2. The CDR3 has 15 amino acids. Per germline, CDR1 SGHDN and CDR2 FVKESK. The V and J ends lost 1 base and 4 bases, in that order; junction bases with no gene match: 2.

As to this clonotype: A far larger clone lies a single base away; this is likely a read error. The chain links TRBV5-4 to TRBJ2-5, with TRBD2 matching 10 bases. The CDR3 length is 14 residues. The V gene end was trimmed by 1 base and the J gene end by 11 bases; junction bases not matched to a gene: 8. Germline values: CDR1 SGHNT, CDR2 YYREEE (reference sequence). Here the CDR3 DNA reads TGTGCCAGCAGCTTGAGGCTAGCGGGGGTTGAGCAGTACTTC. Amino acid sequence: CASSLRLAGVEQYF.

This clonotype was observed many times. CDR3 nucleotides: TGTGCCAGCTCACCAGGGGACCTGGATACGCAGTATTTT. This encodes CASSPGDLDTQYF. The chain links TRBV18 to TRBJ2-3; TRBD1 or TRBD2 may be the D gene (5 bases each). The CDR3 has 13 amino acids. V was cut by 2 bases and J by 6 bases, with 9 bases left in between. Per the germline V gene, CDR1 is KGHSH and CDR2 is LQKENI.

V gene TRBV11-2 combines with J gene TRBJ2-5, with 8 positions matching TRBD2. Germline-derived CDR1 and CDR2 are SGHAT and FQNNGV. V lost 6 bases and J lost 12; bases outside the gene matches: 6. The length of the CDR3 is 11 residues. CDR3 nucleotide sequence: TGTGCCAGCAGTACCGGGGGGGCCGAGTACTTC. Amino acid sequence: CASSTGGAEYF.

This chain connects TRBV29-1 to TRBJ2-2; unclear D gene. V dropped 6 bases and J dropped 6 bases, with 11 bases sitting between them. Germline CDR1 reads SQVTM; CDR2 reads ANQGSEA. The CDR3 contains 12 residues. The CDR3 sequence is CSVRGRSGELFF. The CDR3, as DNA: TGCAGCGTGCGCGGACGATCCGGGGAGCTGTTTTTT.

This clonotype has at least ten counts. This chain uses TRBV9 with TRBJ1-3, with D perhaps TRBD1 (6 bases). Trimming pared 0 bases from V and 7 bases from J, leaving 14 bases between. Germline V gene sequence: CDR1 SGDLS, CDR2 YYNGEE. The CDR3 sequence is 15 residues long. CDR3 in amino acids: CASSVDGQGTNTIYF. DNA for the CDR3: TGTGCCAGCAGCGTAGACGGTCAGGGGACCAACACCATATATTTT.

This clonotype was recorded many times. CDR3: CASSPTSGASDTQYF. The CDR3 DNA reads TGTGCCAGCAGTCCGACTAGCGGGGCCTCAGATACGCAGTATTTT. The V and J genes are TRBV6-4 and TRBJ2-3, with 11 bases matching TRBD2. The CDR3 sequence is 15 residues long. Germline V gives CDR1 MRHNA, CDR2 SNTAGT. The V and J ends lost 5 bases and 4 bases, in that order; junction bases with no gene match: 5.

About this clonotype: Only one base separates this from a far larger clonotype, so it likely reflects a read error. CDR3 in DNA: TGTGCCAGCAGCCAGAGAGCAGACAGGGGGCTCGACGAGCAGTTCTTC. This gives the protein CASSQRADRGLDEQFF. The chain employs TRBV7-2 and TRBJ2-1; TRBD1 matches at 10 bases. Trimming removed 5 bases from V and 10 bases from J; junction bases left unmatched: 14. The CDR3 spans 16 residues. In germline, CDR1 is SGHTA, CDR2 FQGNSA. The whole variable domain, remainder taken from reference TRBV7-2 and TRBJ2-1, is GAGVSQSPSNKVTEKGKDVELRCDPISGHTALYWYRQSLGQGLEFLIYFQGNSAPDKSGLPSDRFSAERTGGSVSTLTIQRTQQEDSAVYLCASSQRADRGLDEQFFGPGTRLTVL.

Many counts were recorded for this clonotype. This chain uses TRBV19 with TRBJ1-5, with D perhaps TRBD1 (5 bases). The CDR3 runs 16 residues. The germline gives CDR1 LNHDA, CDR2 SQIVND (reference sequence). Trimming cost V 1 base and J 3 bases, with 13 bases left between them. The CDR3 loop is CASSIGQGQNNQPQHF. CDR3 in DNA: TGTGCCAGTAGTATAGGGCAGGGTCAGAACAATCAGCCCCAGCATTTT.

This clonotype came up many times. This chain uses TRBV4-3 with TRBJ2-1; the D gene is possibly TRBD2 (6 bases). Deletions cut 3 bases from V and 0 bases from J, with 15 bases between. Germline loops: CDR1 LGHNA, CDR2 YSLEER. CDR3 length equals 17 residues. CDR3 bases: TGCGCCAGCAGCCAGGTACCCGGGAGAGTCTCCTACAATGAGCAGTTCTTC. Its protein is CASSQVPGRVSYNEQFF.

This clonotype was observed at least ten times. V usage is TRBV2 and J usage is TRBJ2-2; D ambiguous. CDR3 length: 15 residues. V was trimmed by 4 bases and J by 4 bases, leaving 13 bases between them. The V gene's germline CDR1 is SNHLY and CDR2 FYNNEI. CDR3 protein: CASSARGRFTGELFF. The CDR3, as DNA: TGTGCCAGCAGTGCACGTGGGCGGTTCACCGGGGAGCTGTTTTTT.